The 9 T cell receptor beta chains reported below all come from one sample, sequenced in a study of siplizumab effects on memory and regulatory T cells. Produced via immunoSEQ multiplex PCR; TCRdb's table is partial and in-frame only. Here the sample spans roughly 82,000 clones, around 90% being singletons. The specimen was Tregs sorted from blood. The receptors stem from a human donor in good health.

The gene calls are TRBV10-3 and TRBJ1-1, with TRBD1 as a possible D gene (5 bases). From germline, CDR1 is ENHRY and CDR2 SYGVKD. Trimming pared 7 bases from V and 1 base from J, leaving 10 bases between. This CDR3 is built from 13 residues. The CDR3, as DNA: TGTGCCATCACCCACGGACAGAACACTGAAGCTTTCTTT. It is translated as CAITHGQNTEAFF.

The chain uses TRBV5-1 and TRBJ2-2; TRBD1 aligns across 10 bases. In germline, CDR1 is SGHRS, CDR2 YFSETQ. The CDR3 sequence is 16 residues long. V gave up 7 bases and J gave up 4 bases; unmatched junction bases: 10. The CDR3 sequence: CASQTGGRESTGELFF. The CDR3 DNA sequence: TGCGCCAGCCAGACAGGGGGCCGGGAGAGCACCGGGGAGCTGTTTTTT.

V usage is TRBV7-9 and J usage is TRBJ2-7, with 9 bases fitting TRBD2. The CDR3 has 14 amino acids. The germline V gene encodes CDR1 SEHNR and CDR2 FQNEAQ (reference sequence). With 4 bases clipped from V and 4 bases from J, the junction kept 5 bases outside the gene matches. The CDR3 DNA reads as TGTGCCAGCAGCTCTAGCGGGGCTCGGTACGAGCAGTACTTC. Its translation: CASSSSGARYEQYF.

V is TRBV5-1 and J is TRBJ1-6; 7 positions agree with TRBD1. In germline, CDR1 is SGHRS, CDR2 YFSETQ. J was trimmed by 7 bases and V by 3 bases; bases with no gene match: 7. This CDR3 has 15 amino acids. The CDR3 loop is CASSSSTGSNSPLHF. Here the CDR3 DNA reads TGCGCCAGCAGCTCCTCGACAGGGTCCAATTCACCCCTCCACTTT.

The chain couples TRBV5-1 to TRBJ2-3, with 12 bases matching TRBD2. Germline V gene lookup returns CDR1 SGHRS and CDR2 YFSETQ. The J segment lost 5 bases and the V segment lost 0 bases, leaving 7 bases of the junction unmatched. The CDR3 totals 17 residues. The CDR3 protein is CASSLVPSGGARDTQYF. The CDR3 bases are TGCGCCAGCAGCTTGGTTCCTAGCGGGGGGGCCCGAGATACGCAGTATTTT.

The V call is TRBV2, the J call TRBJ2-7, with 8 bases lining up with TRBD1. CDR1 is SNHLY, CDR2 FYNNEI, per germline. CDR3 length equals 16 residues. After removal of 3 bases from V and 0 bases from J, the junction contained 7 bases not matched to a gene. The CDR3 protein is CASSDDRGPDSYEQYF. The CDR3 nucleotides are TGTGCCAGCAGTGATGACAGGGGACCCGACTCCTACGAGCAGTACTTC. Using reference TRBV2 and TRBJ2-7 for the parts outside the CDR3, the full variable domain is EPEVTQTPSHQVTQMGQEVILRCVPISNHLYFYWYRQILGQKVEFLVSFYNNEISEKSEIFDDQFSVERPDGSNFTLKIRSTKLEDSAMYFCASSDDRGPDSYEQYFGPGTRLTVT.

The gene calls are TRBV27 and TRBJ1-5; the D gene is possibly TRBD1 (5 bases). CDR1 MNHEY and CDR2 SMNVEV come from the germline V gene (reference sequence). The CDR3 extends over 13 amino acids. V was pared by 5 bases and J by 9 bases, with 14 bases between. The DNA for the CDR3 is TGTGCCAGCAGTCGTCAGGGTGGTGGGCCCCAGCATTTT. Protein product: CASSRQGGGPQHF.

The J gene is TRBJ1-1, the V gene TRBV11-2, with a tentative D call TRBD1 (6 bases). This CDR3 region has 15 residues. Trimming cost V 1 base and J 3 bases, with 12 bases left between them. CDR1 and CDR2 (germline): SGHAT, FQNNGV. In DNA form, the CDR3 reads TGTGCCAGCAGCTTAGTCGGGGGGCTGGACACTGAAGCTTTCTTT. This sequence encodes CASSLVGGLDTEAFF. Drawing the rest from reference TRBV11-2 and TRBJ1-1, the complete variable domain is EAGVAQSPRYKIIEKRQSVAFWCNPISGHATLYWYQQILGQGPKLLIQFQNNGVVDDSQLPKDRFSAERLKGVDSTLKIQPAKLEDSAVYLCASSLVGGLDTEAFFGQGTRLTVV.

This clone was recorded once. The V gene is TRBV5-4, the J gene TRBJ1-6; D call uncertain. V shed 4 bases and J shed 0 bases, with 14 bases lying between them. The CDR3 contains 17 residues. CDR1 SGHNT and CDR2 YYREEE come from the germline V gene (reference sequence). The chain's CDR3 is CASSILGRSSYNSPLHF. The CDR3 DNA reads TGTGCCAGCAGCATCCTAGGACGAAGCTCCTATAATTCACCCCTCCACTTT.